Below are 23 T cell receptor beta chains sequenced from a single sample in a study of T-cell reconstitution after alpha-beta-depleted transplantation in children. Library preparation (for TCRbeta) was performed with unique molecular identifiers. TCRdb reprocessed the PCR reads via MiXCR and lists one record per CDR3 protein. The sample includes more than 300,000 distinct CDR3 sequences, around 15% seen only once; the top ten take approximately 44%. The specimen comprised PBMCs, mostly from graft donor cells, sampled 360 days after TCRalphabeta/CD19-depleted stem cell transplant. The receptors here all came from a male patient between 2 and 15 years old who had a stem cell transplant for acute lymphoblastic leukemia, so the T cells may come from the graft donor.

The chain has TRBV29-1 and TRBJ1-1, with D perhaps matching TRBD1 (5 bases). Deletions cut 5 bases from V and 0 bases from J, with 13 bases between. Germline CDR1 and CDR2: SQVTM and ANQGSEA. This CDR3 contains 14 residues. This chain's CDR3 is CSVLETVLNTEAFF. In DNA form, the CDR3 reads TGCAGCGTTCTCGAGACAGTTTTGAACACTGAAGCTTTCTTT.

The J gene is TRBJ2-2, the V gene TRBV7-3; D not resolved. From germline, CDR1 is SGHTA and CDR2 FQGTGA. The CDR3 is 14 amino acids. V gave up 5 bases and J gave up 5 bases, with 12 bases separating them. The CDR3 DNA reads TGTGCCAGCAGCCCCGAGCCCCTTACCGGGGAGCTGTTTTTT. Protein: CASSPEPLTGELFF.

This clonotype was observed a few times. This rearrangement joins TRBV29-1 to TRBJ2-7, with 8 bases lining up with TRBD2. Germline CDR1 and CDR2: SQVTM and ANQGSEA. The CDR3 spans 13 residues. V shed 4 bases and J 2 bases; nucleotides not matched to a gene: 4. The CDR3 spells CSVGLATTYEQYF. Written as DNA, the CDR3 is TGCAGCGTTGGACTAGCGACAACCTACGAGCAGTACTTC.

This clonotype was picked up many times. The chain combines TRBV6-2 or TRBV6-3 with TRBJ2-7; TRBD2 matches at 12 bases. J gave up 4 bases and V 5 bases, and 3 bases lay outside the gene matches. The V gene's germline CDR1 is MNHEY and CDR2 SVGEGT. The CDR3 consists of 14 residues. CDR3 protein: CASSRTSGNYEQYF. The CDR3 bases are TGTGCCAGCAGTCGGACTAGCGGGAATTACGAGCAGTACTTC.

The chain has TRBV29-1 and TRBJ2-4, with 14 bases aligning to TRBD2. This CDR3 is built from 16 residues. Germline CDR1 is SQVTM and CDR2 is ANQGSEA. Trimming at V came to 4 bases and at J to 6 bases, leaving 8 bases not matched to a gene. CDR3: CSVAGTSGRRRNIQYF. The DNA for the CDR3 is TGCAGCGTTGCAGGGACTAGCGGGAGAAGGAGAAACATTCAGTACTTC.

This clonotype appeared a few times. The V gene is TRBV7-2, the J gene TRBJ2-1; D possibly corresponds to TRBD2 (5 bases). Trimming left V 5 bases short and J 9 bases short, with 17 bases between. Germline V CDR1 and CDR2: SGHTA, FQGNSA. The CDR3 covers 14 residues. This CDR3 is CASSRRETVGEQFF. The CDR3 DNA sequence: TGTGCCAGCAGCCGCCGGGAAACGGTCGGTGAGCAGTTCTTC.

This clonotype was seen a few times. The CDR3 is CAISPSGQINTEAFF. The CDR3 nucleotides read TGTGCCATCAGTCCTTCGGGACAGATAAACACTGAAGCTTTCTTT. This chain links TRBV10-3 with TRBJ1-1, with TRBD1 identical over 7 bases. CDR3 length equals 15 residues. CDR1 and CDR2 (germline): ENHRY, SYGVKD. V lost 5 bases and J lost 2; bases outside the gene matches: 8.

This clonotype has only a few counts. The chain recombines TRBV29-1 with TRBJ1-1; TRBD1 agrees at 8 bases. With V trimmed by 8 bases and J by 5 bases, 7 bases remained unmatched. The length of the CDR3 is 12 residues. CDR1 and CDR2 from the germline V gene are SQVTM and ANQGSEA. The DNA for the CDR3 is TGCAGCATCCGGACAGGGCGGACTGAAGCTTTCTTT. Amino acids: CSIRTGRTEAFF.

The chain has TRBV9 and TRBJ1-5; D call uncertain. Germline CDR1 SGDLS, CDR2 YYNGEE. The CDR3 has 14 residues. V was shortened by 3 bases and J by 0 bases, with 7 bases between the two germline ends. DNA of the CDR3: TGTGCCAGCAGCGCTTATGATAGCAATCAGCCCCAGCATTTT. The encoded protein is CASSAYDSNQPQHF.

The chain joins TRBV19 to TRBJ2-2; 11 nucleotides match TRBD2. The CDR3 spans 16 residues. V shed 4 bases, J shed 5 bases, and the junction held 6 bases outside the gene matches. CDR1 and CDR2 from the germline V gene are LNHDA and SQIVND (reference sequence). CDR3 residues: CASSTPGLAGTGELFF. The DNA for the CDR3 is TGTGCCAGTAGTACCCCAGGACTAGCGGGTACCGGGGAGCTGTTTTTT.

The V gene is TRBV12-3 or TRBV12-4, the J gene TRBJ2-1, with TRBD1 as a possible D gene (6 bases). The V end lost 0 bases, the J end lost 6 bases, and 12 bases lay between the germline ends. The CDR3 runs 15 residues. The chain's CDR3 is CASSLALLGANEQFF. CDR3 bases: TGTGCCAGCAGTTTAGCGCTGCTGGGGGCCAATGAGCAGTTCTTC.

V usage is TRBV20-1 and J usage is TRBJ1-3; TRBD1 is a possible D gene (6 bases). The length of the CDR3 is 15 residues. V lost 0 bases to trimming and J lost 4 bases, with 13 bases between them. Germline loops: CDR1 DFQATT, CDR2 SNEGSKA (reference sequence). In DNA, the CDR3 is TGCAGTGCTAGAGATCCCCAGGGGATGGGAAACACCATATATTTT. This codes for CSARDPQGMGNTIYF.

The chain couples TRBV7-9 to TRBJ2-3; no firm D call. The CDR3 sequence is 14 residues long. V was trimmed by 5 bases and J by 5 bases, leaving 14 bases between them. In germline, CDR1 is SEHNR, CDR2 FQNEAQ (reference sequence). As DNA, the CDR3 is TGTGCCAGCAGCACTTCGGCTAGTGGAGATACGCAGTATTTT. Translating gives CASSTSASGDTQYF. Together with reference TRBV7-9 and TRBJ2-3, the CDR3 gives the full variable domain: DTGVSQNPRHKITKRGQNVTFRCDPISEHNRLYWYRQTLGQGPEFLTYFQNEAQLEKSRLLSDRFSAERPKGSFSTLEIQRTEQGDSAMYLCASSTSASGDTQYFGPGTRLTVL.

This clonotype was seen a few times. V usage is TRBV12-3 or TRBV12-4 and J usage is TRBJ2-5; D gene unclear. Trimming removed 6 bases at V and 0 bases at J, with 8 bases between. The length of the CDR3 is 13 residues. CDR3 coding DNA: TGTGCCAGCAGGGAGCTGTACCAAGAGACCCAGTACTTC. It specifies CASRELYQETQYF.

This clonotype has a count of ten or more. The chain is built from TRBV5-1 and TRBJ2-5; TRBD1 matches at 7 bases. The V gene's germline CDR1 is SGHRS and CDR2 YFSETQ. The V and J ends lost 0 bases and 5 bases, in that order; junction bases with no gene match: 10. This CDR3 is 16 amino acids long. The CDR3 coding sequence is TGCGCCAGCAGCTTGGGGGGGACAGTGACGGCGGAGACCCAGTACTTC. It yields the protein CASSLGGTVTAETQYF.

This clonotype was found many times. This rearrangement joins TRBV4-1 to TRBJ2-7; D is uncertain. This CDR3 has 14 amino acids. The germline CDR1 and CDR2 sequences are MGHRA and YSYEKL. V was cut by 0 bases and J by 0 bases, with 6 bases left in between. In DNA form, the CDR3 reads TGCGCCAGCAGCCAAGACCCCGGCTCCTACGAGCAGTACTTC. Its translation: CASSQDPGSYEQYF.

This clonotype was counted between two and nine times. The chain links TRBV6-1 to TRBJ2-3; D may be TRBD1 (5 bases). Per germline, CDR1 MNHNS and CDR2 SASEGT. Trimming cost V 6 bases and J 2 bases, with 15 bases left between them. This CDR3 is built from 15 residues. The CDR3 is CASRGPYLTTDTQYF. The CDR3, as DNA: TGTGCCAGCAGGGGGCCTTATCTGACCACAGATACGCAGTATTTT.

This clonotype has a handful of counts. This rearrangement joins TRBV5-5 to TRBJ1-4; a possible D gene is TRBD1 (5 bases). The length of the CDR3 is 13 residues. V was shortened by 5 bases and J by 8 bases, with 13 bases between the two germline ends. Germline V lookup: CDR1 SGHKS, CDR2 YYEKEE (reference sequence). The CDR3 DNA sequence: TGTGCCAGCAGGGGGGACGTCTGGGAAAAACTGTTTTTT. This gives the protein CASRGDVWEKLFF.

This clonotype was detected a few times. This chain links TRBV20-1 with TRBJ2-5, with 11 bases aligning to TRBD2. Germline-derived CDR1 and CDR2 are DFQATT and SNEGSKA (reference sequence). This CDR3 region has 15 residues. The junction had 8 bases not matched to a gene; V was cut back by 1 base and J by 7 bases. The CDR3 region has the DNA TGCAGTGCTAGAGCTACTAGCGGGGGCGGTGGGACCCAGTACTTC. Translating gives CSARATSGGGGTQYF.

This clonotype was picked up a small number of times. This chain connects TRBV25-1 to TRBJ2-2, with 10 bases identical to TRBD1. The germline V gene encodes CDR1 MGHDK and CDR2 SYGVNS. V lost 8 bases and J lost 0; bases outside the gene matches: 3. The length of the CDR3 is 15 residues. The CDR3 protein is CASATGGSNTGELFF. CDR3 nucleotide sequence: TGTGCCAGCGCGACAGGGGGCTCGAACACCGGGGAGCTGTTTTTT.

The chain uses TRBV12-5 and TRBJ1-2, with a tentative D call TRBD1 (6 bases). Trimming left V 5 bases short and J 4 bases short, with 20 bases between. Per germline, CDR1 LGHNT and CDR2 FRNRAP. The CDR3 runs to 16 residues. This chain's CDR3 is CASGILQGRGGYGYTF. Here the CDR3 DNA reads TGTGCTAGTGGTATCCTACAGGGTCGGGGGGGCTATGGCTACACCTTC.

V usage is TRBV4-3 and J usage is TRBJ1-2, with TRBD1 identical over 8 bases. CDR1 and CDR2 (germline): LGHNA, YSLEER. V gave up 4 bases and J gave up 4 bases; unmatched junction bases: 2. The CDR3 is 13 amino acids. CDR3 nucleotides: TGCGCCAGCAGCCCCGACAGGGGCTATGGCTACACCTTC. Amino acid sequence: CASSPDRGYGYTF.

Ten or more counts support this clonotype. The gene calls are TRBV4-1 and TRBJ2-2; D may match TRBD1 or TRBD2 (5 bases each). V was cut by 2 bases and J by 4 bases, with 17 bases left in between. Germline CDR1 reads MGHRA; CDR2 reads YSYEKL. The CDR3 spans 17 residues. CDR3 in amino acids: CASSQPPWGRGTGELFF. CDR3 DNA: TGCGCCAGCAGCCAACCCCCCTGGGGACGGGGCACCGGGGAGCTGTTTTTT.